Listed below are T cell receptor beta chains from one sample, sequenced in a study of blood T cells in healthy people across ages. TCRdb processed the 5' RACE reads anew with MiXCR; each CDR3 protein has one entry. This table has over a million distinct CDR3 sequences, approximately 39% appearing once. Sequenced sample: blood. Source of these receptors: a woman aged 18 to 35 in good health. Each CDR3 is given with its conserved first and last residue. The D gene is left open where the match is weak. The listing skips clone size in some rows; elsewhere it reads once, few, many or a size class.

d_gene | j_gene | v_gene | abundance | CDR3nt | CDR3aa
NA | TRBJ2-3 | TRBV10-1 | once | TGCGCCAGCAGTGTTGGAATCCTCGATACGCAGTATTTT | CASSVGILDTQYF
NA | TRBJ2-5 | TRBV20-1 | NA | TGCAGTGCTAGAGATCAAAGGGATGGCCAAGAGACCCAGTACTTC | CSARDQRDGQETQYF
TRBD2 | TRBJ2-7 | TRBV12-5 | NA | TGTGCTAGTGGTTTGCCTCTAGCGGGGCGCAGCTATGAGCAGTACTTC | CASGLPLAGRSYEQYF
TRBD2 | TRBJ2-5 | TRBV20-1 | NA | TGCAGTGCTAGACCTAGCGGGGGACCTGAGACCCAGTACTTC | CSARPSGGPETQYF
TRBD2 | TRBJ2-3 | TRBV7-9 | few | TGTGCCAGCAGCTTAGGGTCTGCGGGAGCCACAGATACGCAGTATTTT | CASSLGSAGATDTQYF
TRBD2 | TRBJ2-5 | TRBV7-2 | few | TGTGCCAGCAGCTTAGCGTTACTAGCGGGGAACAATGAGCAGTACTTC | CASSLALLAGNNEQYF
TRBD1 | TRBJ1-5 | TRBV10-3 | NA | TGTGCCATCAGTGGAACTGACAGGGGGAAAAATCAGCCCCAGCATTTT | CAISGTDRGKNQPQHF
NA | TRBJ2-5 | TRBV4-1 | NA | TGCGCCAGCAGCCAAGGATCGACTTATTACTCCTACAATGAGCAGTACTTC | CASSQGSTYYSYNEQYF
NA | TRBJ1-2 | TRBV6-5 | few | TGTGCCAGCAGTTATCTTACCCCTGTATTAGGCTACACCTTC | CASSYLTPVLGYTF
NA | TRBJ2-1 | TRBV4-3 | NA | TGCGCCAGCAGCCAAGATGCGGCGGGGAGCTCCTACAATGAGCAGTTCTTC | CASSQDAAGSSYNEQFF
NA | TRBJ2-1 | TRBV6-2/TRBV6-3 | NA | TGTGACAGCAGTTACCAAGGCTCCTACAATGAGCAGTTCTTC | CDSSYQGSYNEQFF
TRBD2 | TRBJ2-7 | TRBV4-3 | NA | TGCGCCAGCAGCAAAGCGCGGGGGGCCTACAATGAGCAGTACTTC | CASSKARGAYNEQYF
TRBD1 | TRBJ2-1 | TRBV2 | few | TGTGCCAGCAGTCAATCTATGACAGGGAATGAGCAGTTCTTC | CASSQSMTGNEQFF
NA | TRBJ1-4 | TRBV7-9 | NA | TGTGCCAGCAGCTTATCAGGGATGGTTAATGAAAAACTGTTTTTT | CASSLSGMVNEKLFF